This T cell receptor (beta chain) derives from a study of shared clonotypes between healthy human individuals. Study at large: Each donor's CD8 memory used one plate, CD8 naive two, each CD4 subset three. Broader study findings: Naive subsets generally exceeded memory subsets in estimated richness.

CDR1 is SGHRS, CDR2 YFSETQ, per germline. This CDR3 spans 15 amino acids. V was cut by 7 bases and J by 0 bases, with 13 bases left in between. Each sorted subset replicate got 200 ng genomic DNA, 30,000 or so genomes. Per the authors' pipeline: Junction-only immunoSEQ data arrived without quality scores, meaning filtering differed. Only in-frame clones appear in the TCRdb table, and some are missing; sequencing was by immunoSEQ multiplex PCR. That table gives V, J and clone size, and the DNA gave D and trimming. This sample yields about 710,000 clones, of which approximately 72% are seen a single time; about 1.7% belongs to the top ten. A note on this clone: The target antigen is unknown.

Specimen: memory CD4+ T cells sorted from blood. Subset indicated: CD45RA-negative fraction. V is TRBV5-1 and J is TRBJ2-2, with D hard to call. The sequence was collected from a woman in her twenties or thirties in good health. The CDR3 region has the DNA TGCGCCAGCCAGCCTCTGAGCGCGAACACCGGGGAGCTGTTTTTT. It specifies CASQPLSANTGELFF.